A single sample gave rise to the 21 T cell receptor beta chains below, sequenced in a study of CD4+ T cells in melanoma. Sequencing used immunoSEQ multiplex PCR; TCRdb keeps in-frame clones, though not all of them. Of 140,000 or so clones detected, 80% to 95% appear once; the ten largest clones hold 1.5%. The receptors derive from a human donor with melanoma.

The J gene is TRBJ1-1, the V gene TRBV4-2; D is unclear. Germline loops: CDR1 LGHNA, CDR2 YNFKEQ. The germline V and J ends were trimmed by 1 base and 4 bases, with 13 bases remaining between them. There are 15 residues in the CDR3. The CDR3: CASSQGGLTFTEAFF. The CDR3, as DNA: TGTGCCAGCAGCCAAGGTGGATTAACGTTCACTGAAGCTTTCTTT.

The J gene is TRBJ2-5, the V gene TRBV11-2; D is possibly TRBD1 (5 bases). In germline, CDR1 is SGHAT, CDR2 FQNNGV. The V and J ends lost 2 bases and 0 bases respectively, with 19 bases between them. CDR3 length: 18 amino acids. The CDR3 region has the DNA TGTGCCAGCAGCTTAAGGGGTTCTTTCCCTCGGTACCAAGAGACCCAGTACTTC. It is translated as CASSLRGSFPRYQETQYF.

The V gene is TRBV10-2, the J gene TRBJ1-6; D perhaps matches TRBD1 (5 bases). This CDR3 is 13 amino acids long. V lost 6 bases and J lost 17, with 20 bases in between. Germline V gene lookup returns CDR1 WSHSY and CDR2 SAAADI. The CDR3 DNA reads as TGCGCCAGCAGCGGGACTTTGGCTGGGAACTTCCACTTT. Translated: CASSGTLAGNFHF.

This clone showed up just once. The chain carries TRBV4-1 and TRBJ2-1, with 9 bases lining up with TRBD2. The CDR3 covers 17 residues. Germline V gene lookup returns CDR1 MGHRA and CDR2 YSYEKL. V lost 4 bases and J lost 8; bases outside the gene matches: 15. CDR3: CASSPYQTGLAIDEQFF. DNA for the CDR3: TGCGCCAGCAGCCCGTACCAGACGGGACTAGCTATCGATGAGCAGTTCTTC.

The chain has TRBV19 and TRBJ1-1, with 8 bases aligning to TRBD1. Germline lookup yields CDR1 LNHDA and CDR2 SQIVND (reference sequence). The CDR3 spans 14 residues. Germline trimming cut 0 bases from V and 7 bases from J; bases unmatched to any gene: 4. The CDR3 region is CASSIDGTGFEAFF. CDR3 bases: TGTGCCAGTAGTATAGACGGGACAGGTTTTGAAGCTTTCTTT.

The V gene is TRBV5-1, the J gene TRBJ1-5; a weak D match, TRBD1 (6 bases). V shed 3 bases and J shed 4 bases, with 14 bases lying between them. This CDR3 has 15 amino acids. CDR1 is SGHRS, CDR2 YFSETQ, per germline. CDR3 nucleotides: TGCGCCAGCAGCTATGGGGGGGCGAAGAATCAGCCCCAGCATTTT. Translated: CASSYGGAKNQPQHF.

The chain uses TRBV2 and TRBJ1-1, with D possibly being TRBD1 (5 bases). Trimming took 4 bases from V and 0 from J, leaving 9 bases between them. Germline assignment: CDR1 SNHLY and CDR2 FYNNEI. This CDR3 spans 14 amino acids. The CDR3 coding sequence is TGTGCCAGCAGTGGGGGACGGTTGAACACTGAAGCTTTCTTT. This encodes CASSGGRLNTEAFF. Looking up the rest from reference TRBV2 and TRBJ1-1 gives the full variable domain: EPEVTQTPSHQVTQMGQEVILRCVPISNHLYFYWYRQILGQKVEFLVSFYNNEISEKSEIFDDQFSVERPDGSNFTLKIRSTKLEDSAMYFCASSGGRLNTEAFFGQGTRLTVV.

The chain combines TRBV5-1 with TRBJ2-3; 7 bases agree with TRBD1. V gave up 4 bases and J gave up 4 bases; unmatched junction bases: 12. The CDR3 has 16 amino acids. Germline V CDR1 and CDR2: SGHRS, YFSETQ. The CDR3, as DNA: TGCGCCAGCAGCCTCTGGGGGTCGACAGGGTCAGATACGCAGTATTTT. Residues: CASSLWGSTGSDTQYF.

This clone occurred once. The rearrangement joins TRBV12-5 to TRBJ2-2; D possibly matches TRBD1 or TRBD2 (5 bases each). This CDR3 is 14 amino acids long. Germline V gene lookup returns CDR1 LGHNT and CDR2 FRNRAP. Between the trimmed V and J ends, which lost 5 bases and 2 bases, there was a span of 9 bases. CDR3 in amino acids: CASGTGPNTGELFF. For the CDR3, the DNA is TGTGCTAGTGGTACGGGACCAAACACCGGGGAGCTGTTTTTT.

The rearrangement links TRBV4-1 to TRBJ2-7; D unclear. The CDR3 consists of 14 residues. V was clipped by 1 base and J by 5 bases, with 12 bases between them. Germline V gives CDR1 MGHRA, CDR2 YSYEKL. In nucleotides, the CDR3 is TGCGCCAGCAGCCAAGGGGATCTTATGGACGAGCAGTACTTC. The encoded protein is CASSQGDLMDEQYF.

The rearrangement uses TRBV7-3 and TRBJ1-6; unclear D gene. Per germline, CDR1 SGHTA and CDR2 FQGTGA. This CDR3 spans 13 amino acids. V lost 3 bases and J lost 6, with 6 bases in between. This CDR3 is CASSLGSNSPLHF. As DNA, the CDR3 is TGTGCCAGCAGCTTGGGTAGTAATTCACCCCTCCACTTT.

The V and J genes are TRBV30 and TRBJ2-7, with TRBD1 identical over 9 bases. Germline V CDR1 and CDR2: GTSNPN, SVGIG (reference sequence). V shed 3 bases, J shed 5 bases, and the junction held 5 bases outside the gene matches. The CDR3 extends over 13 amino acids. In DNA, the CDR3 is TGTGCCTGGAGGAGGACAGGGGATAACGAGCAGTACTTC. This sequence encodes CAWRRTGDNEQYF.

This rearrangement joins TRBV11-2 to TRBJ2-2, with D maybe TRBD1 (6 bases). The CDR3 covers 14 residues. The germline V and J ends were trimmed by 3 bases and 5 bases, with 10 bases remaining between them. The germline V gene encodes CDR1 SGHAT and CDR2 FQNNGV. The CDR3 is CASSLWGRTGELFF. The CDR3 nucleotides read TGTGCCAGCAGCTTGTGGGGGCGGACCGGGGAGCTGTTTTTT.

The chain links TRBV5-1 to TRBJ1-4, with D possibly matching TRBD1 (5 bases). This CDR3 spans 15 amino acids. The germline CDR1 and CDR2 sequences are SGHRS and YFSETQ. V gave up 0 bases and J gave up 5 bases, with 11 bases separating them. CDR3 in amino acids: CASSLGGVGNEKLFF. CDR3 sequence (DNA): TGCGCCAGCAGCTTGGGAGGGGTCGGGAATGAAAAACTGTTTTTT.

The CDR3: CASSLLKRGGPDTQYF. In DNA, the CDR3 is TGCGCCAGCAGCTTATTAAAGCGGGGGGGCCCAGATACGCAGTATTTT. V usage is TRBV5-1 and J usage is TRBJ2-3; 10 nucleotides align to TRBD2. Germline V gene sequence: CDR1 SGHRS, CDR2 YFSETQ. There are 16 residues in the CDR3. V dropped 2 bases and J dropped 4; count of bases not matched to a gene: 7. Full variable domain (missing parts from reference TRBV5-1 and TRBJ2-3): KAGVTQTPRYLIKTRGQQVTLSCSPISGHRSVSWYQQTPGQGLQFLFEYFSETQRNKGNFPGRFSGRQFSNSRSEMNVSTLELGDSALYLCASSLLKRGGPDTQYFGPGTRLTVL.

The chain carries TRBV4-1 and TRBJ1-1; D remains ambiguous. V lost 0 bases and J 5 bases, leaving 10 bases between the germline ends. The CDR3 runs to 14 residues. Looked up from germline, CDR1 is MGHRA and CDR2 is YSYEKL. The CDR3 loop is CASSQERGGTEAFF. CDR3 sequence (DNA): TGCGCCAGCAGCCAAGAGCGGGGTGGGACTGAAGCTTTCTTT.

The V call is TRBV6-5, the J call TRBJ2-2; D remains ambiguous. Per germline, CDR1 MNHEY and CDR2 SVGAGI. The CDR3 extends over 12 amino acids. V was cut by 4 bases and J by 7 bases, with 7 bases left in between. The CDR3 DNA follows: TGTGCCAGCAGTTCCCTAGGCGGGGAGCTGTTTTTT. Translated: CASSSLGGELFF.

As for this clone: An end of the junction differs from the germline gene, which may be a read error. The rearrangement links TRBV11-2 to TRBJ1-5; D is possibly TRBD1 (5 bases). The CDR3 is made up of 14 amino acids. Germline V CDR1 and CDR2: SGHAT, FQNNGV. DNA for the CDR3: TGTGCCAGCAGCCTAGACAGTATCAATCAGCCCCAGCATTTT. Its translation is CASSLDSINQPQHF.

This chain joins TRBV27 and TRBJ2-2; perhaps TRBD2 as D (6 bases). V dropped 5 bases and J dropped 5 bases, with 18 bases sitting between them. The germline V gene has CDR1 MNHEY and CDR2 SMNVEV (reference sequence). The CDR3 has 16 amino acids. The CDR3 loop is CASSPLTGVATGELFF. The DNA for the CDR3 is TGTGCCAGCAGTCCCCTGACGGGGGTCGCTACCGGGGAGCTGTTTTTT.

The chain's CDR3 is CASVTSPGGTGELFF. In DNA, the CDR3 is TGCGCCAGCGTAACCTCCCCTGGGGGCACCGGGGAGCTGTTTTTT. V gene TRBV5-1 combines with J gene TRBJ2-2; D is perhaps TRBD1 or TRBD2 (5 bases each). The germline V gene has CDR1 SGHRS and CDR2 YFSETQ. The CDR3 is 15 residues long. Between the trimmed V and J ends, which lost 7 bases and 4 bases, there was a span of 17 bases.

The CDR3 region is CASSQELAGAKNQETQYF. CDR3 in DNA: TGTGCCAGCAGCCAAGAGCTAGCGGGGGCTAAGAACCAAGAGACCCAGTACTTC. V and J are TRBV4-2 and TRBJ2-5; 10 positions match TRBD2. The germline gives CDR1 LGHNA, CDR2 YNFKEQ. This CDR3 contains 18 residues. With 0 bases clipped from V and 0 bases from J, the junction kept 7 bases outside the gene matches.